The 10 T cell receptor beta chains below come from one sample, sequenced in a study of spatial heterogeneity in lung cancer. These receptors are not linked to any known antigen. Time point meaning: sample taken at primary tumor resection. TCRdb independently ran MiXCR on the 5' RACE reads; one entry per CDR3 protein. The table has some 3,500 distinct CDR3 sequences, around 8.7% seen once. Study-level results: Mutation counts in tumors were tracked by counts of expanded intratumoral alpha and beta TCRs.

The material was lung tumor tissue, obtained at surgery. These receptors all come from a male donor with early-stage non-small cell lung cancer.

J is TRBJ2-3 and V is TRBV4-1; D remains ambiguous. The CDR3 has 15 residues. V lost 4 bases to trimming and J lost 3 bases, with 14 bases between them. Per germline, CDR1 MGHRA and CDR2 YSYEKL. CDR3 DNA sequence: TGCGCCAGCAGCCCCGCCCGCGGTCTGACAGATACGCAGTATTTT. The encoded protein is CASSPARGLTDTQYF.

By frequency in the sample, this clonotype is medium-sized. CDR3 residues: CASSLFSGDTQYF. CDR3 coding DNA: TGTGCCAGCAGCTTATTCTCGGGGGATACGCAGTATTTT. The V gene is TRBV11-2, the J gene TRBJ2-3; weak D call: TRBD2 (5 bases). The CDR3 length is 13 residues. CDR1 SGHAT and CDR2 FQNNGV come from the germline V gene. V was clipped by 2 bases and J by 6 bases, with 9 bases between them.

The rearrangement uses TRBV7-9 and TRBJ2-5, with D possibly being TRBD2 (5 bases). The CDR3 sequence is 15 residues long. The germline gives CDR1 SEHNR, CDR2 FQNEAQ (reference sequence). V was trimmed by 2 bases and J by 0 bases, leaving 10 bases between them. CDR3 DNA sequence: TGTGCCAGCAGCTTATATGGGCGGGACCAAGAGACCCAGTACTTC. Protein sequence: CASSLYGRDQETQYF.

By share, this clonotype counts as medium-sized. This chain links TRBV7-2 with TRBJ1-5; 8 nucleotides agree with TRBD1. V shed 5 bases, J shed 0 bases, and the junction held 9 bases outside the gene matches. The CDR3 spans 17 residues. From germline, CDR1 is SGHTA and CDR2 FQGNSA. The CDR3 spells CASSQNRGDYSNQPQHF. The CDR3 DNA reads as TGTGCCAGCAGCCAAAACAGGGGGGACTATAGCAATCAGCCCCAGCATTTT.

The rearrangement joins TRBV5-1 to TRBJ1-4; D remains unclear. The CDR3 extends over 14 amino acids. V gave up 1 base and J gave up 7 bases, with 11 bases separating them. Germline V CDR1 and CDR2: SGHRS, YFSETQ. CDR3 sequence reads: CASSLTDGAEKLFF. The DNA for the CDR3 is TGCGCCAGCAGCTTGACGGACGGAGCTGAAAAACTGTTTTTT.

This clonotype was observed many times. The gene calls are TRBV6-5 and TRBJ1-3, with 7 nucleotides matching TRBD1. The V and J ends lost 6 bases and 4 bases, in that order; junction bases with no gene match: 6. The CDR3 sequence is 14 residues long. Germline assignment: CDR1 MNHEY and CDR2 SVGAGI. Here the CDR3 DNA reads TGTGCCAGCAGGCTAACAGGGGCAGGAAACACCATATATTTT. It encodes CASRLTGAGNTIYF.

Only a few counts were recorded for this clonotype. The J gene is TRBJ2-2, the V gene TRBV7-2; D is possibly TRBD2 (5 bases). The CDR3 covers 14 residues. V gave up 7 bases and J gave up 1 base, with 10 bases separating them. Germline loops: CDR1 SGHTA, CDR2 FQGNSA. The CDR3 region has the DNA TGTGCCAGCAAAGTAGCGCTGAACACCGGGGAGCTGTTTTTT. It translates to CASKVALNTGELFF.

This clonotype qualifies as medium-sized. The chain carries TRBV9 and TRBJ2-1; 8 bases map to TRBD2. Losses at the gene ends were 4 bases for V and 0 bases for J; bases not matched to a gene: 6. This CDR3 has 16 residues. The V gene's germline CDR1 is SGDLS and CDR2 YYNGEE. The CDR3 DNA reads TGTGCCAGCAGCCGACTAGCGTTGAGCTCCTACAATGAGCAGTTCTTC. Translation gives CASSRLALSSYNEQFF.

This clonotype was observed many times. This sequence joins TRBV20-1 and TRBJ1-5; 7 positions match TRBD1. Germline CDR1 is DFQATT and CDR2 is SNEGSKA (reference sequence). J gave up 2 bases and V 8 bases, and 3 bases lay outside the gene matches. CDR3 length: 12 residues. In DNA form, the CDR3 reads TGCAGTACCGGACAGGGCAATCAGCCCCAGCATTTT. Translated: CSTGQGNQPQHF.

This clonotype has only a few counts. A much larger clone differs by one base, so this may be a read error. V usage is TRBV7-2 and J usage is TRBJ2-1; possibly TRBD1 or TRBD2 for D (5 bases each). The CDR3 loop spans 14 amino acids. Per germline, CDR1 SGHTA and CDR2 FQGNSA. The V gene lost 10 bases and the J gene lost 8 bases, with 21 bases spanning the gap. The CDR3 nucleotides read TGTGCCAACACCGCGTCCGGGGCCGCAGATGAGCAGTTCTTC. Its protein is CANTASGAADEQFF.